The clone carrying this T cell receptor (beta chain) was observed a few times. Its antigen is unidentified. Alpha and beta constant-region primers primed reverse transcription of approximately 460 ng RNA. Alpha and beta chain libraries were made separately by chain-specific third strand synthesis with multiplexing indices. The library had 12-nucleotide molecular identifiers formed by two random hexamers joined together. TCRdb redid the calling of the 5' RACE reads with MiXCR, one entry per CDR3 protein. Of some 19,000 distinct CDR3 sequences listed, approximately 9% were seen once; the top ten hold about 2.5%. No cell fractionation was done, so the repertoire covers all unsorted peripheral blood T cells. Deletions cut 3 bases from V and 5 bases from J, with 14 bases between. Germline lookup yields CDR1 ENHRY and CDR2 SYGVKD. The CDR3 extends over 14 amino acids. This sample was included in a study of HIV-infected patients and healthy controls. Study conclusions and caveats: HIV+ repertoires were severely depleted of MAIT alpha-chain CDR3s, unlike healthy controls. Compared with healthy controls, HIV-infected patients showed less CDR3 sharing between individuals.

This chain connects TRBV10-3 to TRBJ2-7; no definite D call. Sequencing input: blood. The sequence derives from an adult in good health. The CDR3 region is CAISEEVVENEQYF. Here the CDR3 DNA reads TGTGCCATCAGTGAAGAGGTAGTTGAGAACGAGCAGTACTTC.